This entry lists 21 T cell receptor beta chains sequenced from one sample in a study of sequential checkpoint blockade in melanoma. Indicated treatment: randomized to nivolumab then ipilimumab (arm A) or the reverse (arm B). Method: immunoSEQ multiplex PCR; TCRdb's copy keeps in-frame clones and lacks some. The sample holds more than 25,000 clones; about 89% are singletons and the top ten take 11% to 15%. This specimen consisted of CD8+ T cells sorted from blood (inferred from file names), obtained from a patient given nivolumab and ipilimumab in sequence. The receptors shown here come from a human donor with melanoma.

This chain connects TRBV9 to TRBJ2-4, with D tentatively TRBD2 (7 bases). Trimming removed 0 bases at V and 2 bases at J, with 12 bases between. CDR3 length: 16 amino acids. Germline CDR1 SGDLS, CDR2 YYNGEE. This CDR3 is CASSVGGGGPKNIQYF. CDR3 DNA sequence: TGTGCCAGCAGCGTAGGGGGCGGGGGCCCCAAAAACATTCAGTACTTC.

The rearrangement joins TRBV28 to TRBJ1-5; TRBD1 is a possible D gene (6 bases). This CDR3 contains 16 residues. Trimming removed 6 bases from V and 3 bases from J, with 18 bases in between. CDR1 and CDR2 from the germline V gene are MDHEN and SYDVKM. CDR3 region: CASRPLDSNLNQPQHF. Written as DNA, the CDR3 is TGTGCCAGCAGACCTCTGGACAGCAATCTCAATCAGCCCCAGCATTTT.

DNA of the CDR3: TGTGCCAGTAGTATATCCCTCTGGGGGGCAGGGGGCCTGGGCAATCAGCCCCAGCATTTT. The encoded protein is CASSISLWGAGGLGNQPQHF. The V gene is TRBV19, the J gene TRBJ1-5; 8 positions agree with TRBD1. CDR1 is LNHDA and CDR2 is SQIVND in the germline V gene (reference sequence). With V trimmed by 2 bases and J by 2 bases, 17 bases remained unmatched. CDR3 length equals 20 residues.

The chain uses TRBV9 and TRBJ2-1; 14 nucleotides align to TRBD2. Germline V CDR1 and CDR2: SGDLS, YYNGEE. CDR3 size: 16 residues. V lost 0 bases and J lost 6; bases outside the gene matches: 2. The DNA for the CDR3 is TGTGCCAGCAGCGTAGAGGGACTAGCGGGAGCCAATGAGCAGTTCTTC. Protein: CASSVEGLAGANEQFF.

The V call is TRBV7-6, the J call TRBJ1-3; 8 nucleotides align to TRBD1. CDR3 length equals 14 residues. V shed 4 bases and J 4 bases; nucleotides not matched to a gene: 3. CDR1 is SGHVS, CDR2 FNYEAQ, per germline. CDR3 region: CASSSGTGGNTIYF. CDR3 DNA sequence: TGTGCCAGCAGCTCCGGGACAGGCGGAAACACCATATATTTT. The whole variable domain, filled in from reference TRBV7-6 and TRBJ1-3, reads GAGVSQSPRYKVTKRGQDVALRCDPISGHVSLYWYRQALGQGPEFLTYFNYEAQQDKSGLPNDRFSAERPEGSISTLTIQRTEQRDSAMYRCASSSGTGGNTIYFGEGSWLTVV.

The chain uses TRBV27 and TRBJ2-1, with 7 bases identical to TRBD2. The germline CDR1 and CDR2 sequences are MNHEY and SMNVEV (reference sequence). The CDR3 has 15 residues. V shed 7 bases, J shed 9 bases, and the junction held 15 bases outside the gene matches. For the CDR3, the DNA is TGTGCCAGCACCGGGGTAGCGGGCGCCCCGGGTGAGCAGTTCTTC. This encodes CASTGVAGAPGEQFF.

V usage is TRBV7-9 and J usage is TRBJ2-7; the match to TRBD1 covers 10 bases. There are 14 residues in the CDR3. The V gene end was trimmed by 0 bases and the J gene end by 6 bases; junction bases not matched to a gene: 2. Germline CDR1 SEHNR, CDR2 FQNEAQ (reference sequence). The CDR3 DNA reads TGTGCCAGCAGCTTAGCGGGACAGGGGAGCGAGCAGTACTTC. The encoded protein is CASSLAGQGSEQYF.

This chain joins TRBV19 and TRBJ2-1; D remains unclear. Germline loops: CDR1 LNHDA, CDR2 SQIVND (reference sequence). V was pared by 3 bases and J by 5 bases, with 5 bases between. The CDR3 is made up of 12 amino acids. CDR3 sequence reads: CASSILDNEQFF. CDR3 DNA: TGTGCCAGTAGTATCCTTGACAATGAGCAGTTCTTC.

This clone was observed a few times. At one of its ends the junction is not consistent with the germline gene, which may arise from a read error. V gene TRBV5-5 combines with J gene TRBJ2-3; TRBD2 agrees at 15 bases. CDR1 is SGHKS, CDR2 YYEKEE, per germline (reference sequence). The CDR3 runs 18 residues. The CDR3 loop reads CASSQGWTSGRVGDTQYF. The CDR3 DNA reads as TGCGCCAGCAGCCAAGGATGGACTAGCGGGAGGGTGGGAGATACGCAGTATTTT.

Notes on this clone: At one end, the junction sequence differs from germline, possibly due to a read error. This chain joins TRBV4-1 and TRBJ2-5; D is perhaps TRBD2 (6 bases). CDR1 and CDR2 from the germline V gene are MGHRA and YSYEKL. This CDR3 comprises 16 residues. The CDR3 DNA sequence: TGCGCCAGCACCCAAGCTACGGGCGGGGCCCAAGAGACCCAGTACTTC. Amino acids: CASTQATGGAQETQYF.

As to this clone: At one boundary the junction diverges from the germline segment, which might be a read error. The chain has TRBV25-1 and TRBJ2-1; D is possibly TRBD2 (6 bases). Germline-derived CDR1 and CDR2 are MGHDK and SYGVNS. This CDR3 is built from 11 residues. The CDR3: CASSEGRDIIF. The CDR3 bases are TGTGCCAGCAGTGAGGGGCGGGATATAATCTTC.

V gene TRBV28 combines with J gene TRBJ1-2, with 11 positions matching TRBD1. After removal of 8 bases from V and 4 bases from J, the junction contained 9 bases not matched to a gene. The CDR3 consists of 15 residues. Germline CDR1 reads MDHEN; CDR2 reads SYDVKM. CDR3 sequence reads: CASGGRTGGSYGYTF. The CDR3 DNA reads TGTGCCAGCGGCGGACGGACAGGGGGCTCCTATGGCTACACCTTC.

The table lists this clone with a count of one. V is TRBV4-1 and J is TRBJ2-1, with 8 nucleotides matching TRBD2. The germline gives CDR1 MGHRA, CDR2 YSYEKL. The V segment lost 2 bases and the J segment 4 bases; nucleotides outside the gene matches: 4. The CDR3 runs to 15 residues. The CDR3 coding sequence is TGCGCCAGCAGCCAACTAGCGGGTGGTTACAATGAGCAGTTCTTC. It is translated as CASSQLAGGYNEQFF.

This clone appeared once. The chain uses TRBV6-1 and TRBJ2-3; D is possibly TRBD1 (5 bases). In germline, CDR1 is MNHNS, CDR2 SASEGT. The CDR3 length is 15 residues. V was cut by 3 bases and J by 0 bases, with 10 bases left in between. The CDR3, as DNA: TGTGCCAGCAGTGAGGGGCTCCACAGCACAGATACGCAGTATTTT. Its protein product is CASSEGLHSTDTQYF.

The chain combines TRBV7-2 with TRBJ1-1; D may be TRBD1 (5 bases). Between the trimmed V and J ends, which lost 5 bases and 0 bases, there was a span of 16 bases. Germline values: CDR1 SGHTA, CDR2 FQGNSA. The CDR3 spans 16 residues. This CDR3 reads CASSRGVALMNTEAFF. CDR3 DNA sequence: TGTGCCAGCAGCCGGGGGGTAGCCTTGATGAACACTGAAGCTTTCTTT.

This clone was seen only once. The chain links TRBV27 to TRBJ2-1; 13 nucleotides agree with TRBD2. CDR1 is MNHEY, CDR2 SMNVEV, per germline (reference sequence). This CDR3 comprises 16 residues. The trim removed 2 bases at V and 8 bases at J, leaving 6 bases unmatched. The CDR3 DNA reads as TGTGCCAGCAGTTTAGTACTAGCGGGAGGGCCTTATGAGCAGTTCTTC. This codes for CASSLVLAGGPYEQFF.

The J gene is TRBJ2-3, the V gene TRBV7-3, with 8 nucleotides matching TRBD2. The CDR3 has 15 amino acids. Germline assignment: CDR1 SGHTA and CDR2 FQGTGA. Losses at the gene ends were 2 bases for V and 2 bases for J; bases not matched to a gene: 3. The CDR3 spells CASSLSGGVTDTQYF. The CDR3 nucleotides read TGTGCCAGCAGCTTATCGGGGGGGGTCACAGATACGCAGTATTTT.

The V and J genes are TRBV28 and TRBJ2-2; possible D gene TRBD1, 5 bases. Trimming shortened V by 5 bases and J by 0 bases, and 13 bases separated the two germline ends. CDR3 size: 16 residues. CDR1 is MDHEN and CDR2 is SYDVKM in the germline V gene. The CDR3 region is CASSTLQGPNTGELFF. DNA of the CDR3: TGTGCCAGCAGTACCCTTCAGGGCCCGAACACCGGGGAGCTGTTTTTT.

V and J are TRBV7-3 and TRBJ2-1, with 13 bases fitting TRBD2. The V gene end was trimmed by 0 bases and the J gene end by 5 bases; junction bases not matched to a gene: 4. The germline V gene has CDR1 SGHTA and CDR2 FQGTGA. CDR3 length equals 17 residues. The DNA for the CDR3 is TGTGCCAGCAGCTTAACCCTCGGACTAGCGGGAGACAATGAGCAGTTCTTC. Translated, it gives CASSLTLGLAGDNEQFF.

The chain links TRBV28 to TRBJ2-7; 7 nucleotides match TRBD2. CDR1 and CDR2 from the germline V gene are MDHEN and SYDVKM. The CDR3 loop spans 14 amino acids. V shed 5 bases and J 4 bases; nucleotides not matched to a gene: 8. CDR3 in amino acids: CASSERGGWYEQYV. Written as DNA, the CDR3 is TGTGCCAGCAGTGAAAGGGGAGGGTGGTACGAGCAGTACGTC.

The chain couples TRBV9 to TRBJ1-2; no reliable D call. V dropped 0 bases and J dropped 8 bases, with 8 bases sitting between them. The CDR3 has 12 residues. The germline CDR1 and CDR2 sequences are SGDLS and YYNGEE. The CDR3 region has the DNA TGTGCCAGCAGCGTAGCTAAGTGGGGCTACACCTTC. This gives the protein CASSVAKWGYTF.